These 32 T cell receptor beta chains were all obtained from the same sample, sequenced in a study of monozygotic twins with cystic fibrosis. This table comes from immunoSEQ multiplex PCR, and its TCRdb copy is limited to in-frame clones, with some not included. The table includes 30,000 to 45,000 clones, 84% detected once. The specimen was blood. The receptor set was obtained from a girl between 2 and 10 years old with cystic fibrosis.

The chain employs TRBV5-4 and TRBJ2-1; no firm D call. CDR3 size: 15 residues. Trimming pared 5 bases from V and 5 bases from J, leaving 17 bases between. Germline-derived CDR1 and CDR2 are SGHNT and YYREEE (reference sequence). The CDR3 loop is CASSRLSQLDNEQFF. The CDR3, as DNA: TGTGCCAGCAGTCGACTGTCACAATTGGACAATGAGCAGTTCTTC.

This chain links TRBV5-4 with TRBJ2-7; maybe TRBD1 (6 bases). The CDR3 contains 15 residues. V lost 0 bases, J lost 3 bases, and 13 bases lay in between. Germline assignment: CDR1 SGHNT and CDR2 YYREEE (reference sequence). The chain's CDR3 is CASSLEDVGGYEQYF. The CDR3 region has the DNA TGTGCCAGCAGCTTGGAGGATGTAGGGGGCTACGAGCAGTACTTC.

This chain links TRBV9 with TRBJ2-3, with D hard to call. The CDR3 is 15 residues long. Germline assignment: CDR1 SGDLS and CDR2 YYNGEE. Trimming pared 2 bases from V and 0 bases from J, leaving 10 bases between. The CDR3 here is CASSVRQTSTDTQYF. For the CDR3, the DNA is TGTGCCAGCAGCGTGAGGCAGACTAGCACAGATACGCAGTATTTT.

For the CDR3, the DNA is TGTGCCAGCAGCCCCGGCACTAGCGGCCAAGAGACCCAGTACTTC. Its protein product is CASSPGTSGQETQYF. This chain joins TRBV4-2 and TRBJ2-5; 8 bases are shared with TRBD2. The junction had 5 bases not matched to a gene; V was cut back by 4 bases and J by 1 base. Germline values: CDR1 LGHNA, CDR2 YNFKEQ. This CDR3 is built from 15 residues.

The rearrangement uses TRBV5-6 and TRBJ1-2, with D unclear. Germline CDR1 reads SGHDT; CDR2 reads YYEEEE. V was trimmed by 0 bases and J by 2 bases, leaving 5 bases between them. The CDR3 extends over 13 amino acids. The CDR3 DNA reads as TGTGCCAGCAGCTTGGATAGAAACTATGGCTACACCTTC. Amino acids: CASSLDRNYGYTF.

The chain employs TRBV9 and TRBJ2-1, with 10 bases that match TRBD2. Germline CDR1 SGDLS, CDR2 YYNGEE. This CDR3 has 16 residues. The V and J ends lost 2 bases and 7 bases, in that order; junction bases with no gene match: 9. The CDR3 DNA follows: TGTGCCAGCAGCGTGCTGAGCGGGGGGGCTTTTAATGAGCAGTTCTTC. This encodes CASSVLSGGAFNEQFF.

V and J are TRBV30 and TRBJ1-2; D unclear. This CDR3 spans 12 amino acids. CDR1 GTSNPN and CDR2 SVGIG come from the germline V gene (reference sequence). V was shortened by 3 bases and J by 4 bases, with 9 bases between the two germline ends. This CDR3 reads CAWRQSLYGYTF. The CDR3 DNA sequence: TGTGCCTGGAGACAGAGTCTCTATGGCTACACCTTC.

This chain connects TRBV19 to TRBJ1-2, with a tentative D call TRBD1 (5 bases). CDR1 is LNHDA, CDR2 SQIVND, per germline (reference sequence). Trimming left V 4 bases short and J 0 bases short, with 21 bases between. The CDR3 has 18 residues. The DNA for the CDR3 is TGTGCCAGTAGTACTATTCTCTCCGGGACCTCGGCTAACTATGGCTACACCTTC. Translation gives CASSTILSGTSANYGYTF.

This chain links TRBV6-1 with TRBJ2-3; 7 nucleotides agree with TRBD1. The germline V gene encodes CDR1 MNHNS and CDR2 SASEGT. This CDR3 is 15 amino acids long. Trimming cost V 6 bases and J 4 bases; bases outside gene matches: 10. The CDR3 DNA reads TGTGCCAGCAGGAGGGGGCTAGTGGGTTCAGATACGCAGTATTTT. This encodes CASRRGLVGSDTQYF.

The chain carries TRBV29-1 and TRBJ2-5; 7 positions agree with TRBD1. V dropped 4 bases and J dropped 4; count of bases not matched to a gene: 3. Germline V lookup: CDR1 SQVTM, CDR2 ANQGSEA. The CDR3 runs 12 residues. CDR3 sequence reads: CSVARGRETQYF. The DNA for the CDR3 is TGCAGCGTTGCCAGGGGGAGAGAGACCCAGTACTTC.

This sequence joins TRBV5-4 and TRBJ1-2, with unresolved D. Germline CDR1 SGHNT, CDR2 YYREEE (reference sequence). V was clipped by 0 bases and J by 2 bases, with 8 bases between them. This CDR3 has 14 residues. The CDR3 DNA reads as TGTGCCAGCAGCTTGGTATCCGGGAACTATGGCTACACCTTC. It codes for CASSLVSGNYGYTF. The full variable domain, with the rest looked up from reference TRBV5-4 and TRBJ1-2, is ETGVTQSPTHLIKTRGQQVTLRCSSQSGHNTVSWYQQALGQGPQFIFQYYREEENGRGNFPPRFSGLQFPNYSSELNVNALELDDSALYLCASSLVSGNYGYTFGSGTRLTVV.

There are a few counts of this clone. The CDR3 reads CASTVQTRENTEAFF. CDR3 sequence (DNA): TGTGCCAGTACCGTTCAGACCCGGGAGAACACTGAAGCTTTCTTT. The chain employs TRBV19 and TRBJ1-1; no firm D call. V was shortened by 7 bases and J by 1 base, with 16 bases between the two germline ends. Germline V gives CDR1 LNHDA, CDR2 SQIVND (reference sequence). The CDR3 consists of 15 residues.

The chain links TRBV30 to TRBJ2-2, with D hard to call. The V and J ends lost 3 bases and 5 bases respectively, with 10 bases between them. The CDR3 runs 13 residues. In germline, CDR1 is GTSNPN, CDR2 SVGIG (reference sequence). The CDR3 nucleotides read TGTGCCTGGAGCCGATTTGCGACCGGGGAGCTGTTTTTT. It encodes CAWSRFATGELFF.

CDR3 region: CASSQESLGQGARGYTF. The CDR3 bases are TGCGCCAGCAGCCAAGAATCTTTGGGACAGGGGGCAAGAGGCTACACCTTC. The gene calls are TRBV4-1 and TRBJ1-2; 12 nucleotides match TRBD1. The CDR3 is 17 residues long. Germline CDR1 is MGHRA and CDR2 is YSYEKL. V lost 0 bases, J lost 8 bases, and 10 bases stayed unmatched.

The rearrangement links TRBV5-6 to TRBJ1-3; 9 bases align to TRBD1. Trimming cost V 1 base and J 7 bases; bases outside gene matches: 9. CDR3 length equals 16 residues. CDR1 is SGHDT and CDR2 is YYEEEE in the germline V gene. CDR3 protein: CASSLWDRVIGNTIYF. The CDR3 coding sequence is TGTGCCAGCAGCTTGTGGGACAGGGTTATAGGGAACACCATATATTTT.

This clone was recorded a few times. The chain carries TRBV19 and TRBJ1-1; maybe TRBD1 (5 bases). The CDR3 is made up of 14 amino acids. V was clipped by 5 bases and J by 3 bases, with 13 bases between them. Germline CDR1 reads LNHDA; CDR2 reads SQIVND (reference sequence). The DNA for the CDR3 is TGTGCCAGTAGTCTGGGGACCCGGGACACTGAAGCTTTCTTT. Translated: CASSLGTRDTEAFF.

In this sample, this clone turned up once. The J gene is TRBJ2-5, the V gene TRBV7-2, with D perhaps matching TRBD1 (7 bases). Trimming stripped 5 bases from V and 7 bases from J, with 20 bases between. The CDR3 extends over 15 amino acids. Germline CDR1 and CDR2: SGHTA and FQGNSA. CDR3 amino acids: CASSVQGTLGGTQYF. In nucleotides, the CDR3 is TGTGCCAGCAGCGTACAGGGGACCCTCGGGGGGACCCAGTACTTC.

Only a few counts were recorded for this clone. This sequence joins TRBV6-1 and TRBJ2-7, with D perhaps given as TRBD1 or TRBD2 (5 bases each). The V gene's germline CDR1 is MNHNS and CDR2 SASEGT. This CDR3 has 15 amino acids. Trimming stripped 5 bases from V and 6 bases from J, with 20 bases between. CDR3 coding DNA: TGTGCCAGCAGTCAAGGGGCAGAGCCCCGGGGCGAGCAGTACTTC. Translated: CASSQGAEPRGEQYF.

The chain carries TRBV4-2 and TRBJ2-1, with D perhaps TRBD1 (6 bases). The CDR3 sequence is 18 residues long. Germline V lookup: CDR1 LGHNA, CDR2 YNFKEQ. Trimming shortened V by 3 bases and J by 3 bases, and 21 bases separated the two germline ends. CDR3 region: CASSQSITGTNGYNEQFF. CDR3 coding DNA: TGTGCCAGCAGCCAGTCCATTACAGGGACCAACGGCTACAATGAGCAGTTCTTC.

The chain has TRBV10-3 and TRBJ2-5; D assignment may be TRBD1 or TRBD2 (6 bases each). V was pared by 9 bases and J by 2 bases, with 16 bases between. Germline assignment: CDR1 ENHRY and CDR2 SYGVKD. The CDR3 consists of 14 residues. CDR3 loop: CAIRARGLQETQYF. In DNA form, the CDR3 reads TGTGCCATACGAGCCCGGGGGCTGCAAGAGACCCAGTACTTC.

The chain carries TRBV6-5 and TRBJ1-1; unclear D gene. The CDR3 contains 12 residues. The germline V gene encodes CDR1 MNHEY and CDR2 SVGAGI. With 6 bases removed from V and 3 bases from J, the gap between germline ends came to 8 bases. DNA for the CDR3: TGTGCCAGCAGCGGAGGATACACTGAAGCTTTCTTT. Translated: CASSGGYTEAFF.

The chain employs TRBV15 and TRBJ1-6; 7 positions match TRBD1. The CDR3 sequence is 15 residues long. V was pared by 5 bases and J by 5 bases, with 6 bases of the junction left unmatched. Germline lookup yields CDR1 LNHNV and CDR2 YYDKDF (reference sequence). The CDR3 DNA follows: TGTGCCACCAGCGAGGGGGCGAGGAATAATTCACCCCTCCACTTT. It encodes CATSEGARNNSPLHF.

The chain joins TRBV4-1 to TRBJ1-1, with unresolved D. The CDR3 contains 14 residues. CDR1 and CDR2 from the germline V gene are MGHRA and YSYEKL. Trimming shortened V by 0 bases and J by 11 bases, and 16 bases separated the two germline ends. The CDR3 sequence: CASSQEGRAHKAFF. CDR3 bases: TGCGCCAGCAGCCAAGAAGGAAGGGCTCACAAGGCTTTCTTT.

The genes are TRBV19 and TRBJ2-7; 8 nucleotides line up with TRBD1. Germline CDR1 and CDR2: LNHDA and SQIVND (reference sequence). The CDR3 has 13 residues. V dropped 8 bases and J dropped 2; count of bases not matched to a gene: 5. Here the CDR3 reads CASSDRVPYEQYF. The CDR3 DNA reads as TGTGCCAGTTCGGACAGGGTCCCCTACGAGCAGTACTTC.

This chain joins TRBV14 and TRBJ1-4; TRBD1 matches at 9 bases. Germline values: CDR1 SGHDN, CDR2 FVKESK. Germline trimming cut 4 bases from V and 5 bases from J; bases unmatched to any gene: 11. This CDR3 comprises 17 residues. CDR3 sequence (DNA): TGTGCCAGCAGCCCGTACAGGGGGCGCGAGGACAATGAAAAACTGTTTTTT. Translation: CASSPYRGREDNEKLFF.

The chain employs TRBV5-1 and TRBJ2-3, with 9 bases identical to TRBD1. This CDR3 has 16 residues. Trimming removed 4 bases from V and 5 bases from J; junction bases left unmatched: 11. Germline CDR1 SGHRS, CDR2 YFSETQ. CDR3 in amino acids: CASSPTRDRVRDTQYF. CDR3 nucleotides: TGCGCCAGCAGCCCGACCCGGGACAGGGTTAGAGATACGCAGTATTTT.

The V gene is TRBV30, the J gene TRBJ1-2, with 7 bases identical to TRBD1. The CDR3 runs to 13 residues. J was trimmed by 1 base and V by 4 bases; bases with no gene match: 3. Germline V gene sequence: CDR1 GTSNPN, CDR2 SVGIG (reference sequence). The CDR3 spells CAWIRQGNYGYTF. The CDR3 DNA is TGTGCCTGGATCCGACAGGGTAACTATGGCTACACCTTC.

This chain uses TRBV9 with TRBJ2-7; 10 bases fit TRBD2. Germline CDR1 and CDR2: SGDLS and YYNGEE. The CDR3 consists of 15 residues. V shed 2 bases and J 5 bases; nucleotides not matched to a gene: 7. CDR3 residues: CASSVSGGPLNEQYF. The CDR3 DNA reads TGTGCCAGCAGCGTTAGCGGGGGGCCACTAAACGAGCAGTACTTC.

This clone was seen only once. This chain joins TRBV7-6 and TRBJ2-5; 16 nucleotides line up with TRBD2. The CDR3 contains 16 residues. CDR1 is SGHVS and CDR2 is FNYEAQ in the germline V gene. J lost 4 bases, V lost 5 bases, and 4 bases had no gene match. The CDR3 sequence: CASSLGLAGGPETQYF. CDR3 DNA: TGTGCCAGCAGCCTGGGACTAGCGGGGGGGCCAGAGACCCAGTACTTC.

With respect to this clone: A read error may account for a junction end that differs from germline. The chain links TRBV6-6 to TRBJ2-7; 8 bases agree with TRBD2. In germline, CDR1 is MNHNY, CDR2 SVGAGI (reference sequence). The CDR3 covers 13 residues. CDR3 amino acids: CASSSLLAALALF. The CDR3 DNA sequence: TGTGCCAGCAGTTCCCTACTAGCGGCCCTGGCGTTGTTC.

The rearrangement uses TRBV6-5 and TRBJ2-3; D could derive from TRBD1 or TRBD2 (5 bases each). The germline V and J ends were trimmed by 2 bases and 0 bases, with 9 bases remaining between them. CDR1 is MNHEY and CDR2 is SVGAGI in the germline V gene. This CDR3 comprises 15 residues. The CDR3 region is CASSYIGGSTDTQYF. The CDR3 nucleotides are TGTGCCAGCAGTTACATTGGGGGTAGCACAGATACGCAGTATTTT.

CDR3 loop: CASSAANTQYF. In DNA form, the CDR3 reads TGTGCCAGCAGTGCAGCTAATACGCAGTATTTT. The genes are TRBV2 and TRBJ2-3, with D hard to call. Trimming took off 4 bases at V and 7 bases at J, with 6 bases between the two ends. Germline-derived CDR1 and CDR2 are SNHLY and FYNNEI. There are 11 residues in the CDR3.